This T cell receptor (beta chain) originates from a study of T-cell reconstitution after alpha-beta-depleted transplantation in children. Preparation of the TCRbeta library involved a method that used unique molecular identifiers. Via MiXCR, TCRdb re-called the PCR reads, giving one row per CDR3 protein. The sample comprises approximately 510,000 distinct CDR3 sequences, about 18% of which are singletons, and less than 4% rests with the top ten. This clonotype showed up just a few times. The CDR3 consists of 16 residues. Germline V gene sequence: CDR1 SGHRS, CDR2 YFSETQ. V lost 4 bases to trimming and J lost 0 bases; unmatched junction nucleotides: 7.

The receptor's source is a human donor who donated a stem cell graft to a child with acute lymphoblastic leukemia. This chain joins TRBV5-1 and TRBJ1-5; 7 nucleotides align to TRBD1. Sample: PBMCs from the stem cell graft donor, taken from the stem cell graft. The CDR3 here is CASSLSPGGSNQPQHF. Here the CDR3 DNA reads TGCGCCAGCAGCCTATCTCCAGGGGGTAGCAATCAGCCCCAGCATTTT. Variable domain in full (rest from reference TRBV5-1 and TRBJ1-5): KAGVTQTPRYLIKTRGQQVTLSCSPISGHRSVSWYQQTPGQGLQFLFEYFSETQRNKGNFPGRFSGRQFSNSRSEMNVSTLELGDSALYLCASSLSPGGSNQPQHFGDGTRLSIL.